This TCR beta chain was identified in a study of cytomegalovirus exposure and HLA in healthy donors. Study information: The 666 first-cohort repertoires shared a platform with the roughly 110 validation repertoires, as reported in a later analysis.

Libraries were prepared by immunoSEQ multiplex PCR; TCRdb keeps only in-frame clonotypes and omits some of them. The sample shows hundreds of thousands of clones, around 87% of them seen only once. The V gene lost 1 base and the J gene lost 1 base, with 4 bases spanning the gap. Germline CDR1 and CDR2: MNHEY and SMNVEV (reference sequence). The CDR3 spans 13 residues. Whole-study findings and limits: Specificity of a few CMV-associated chains for CMV antigens was verified in vitro.

Remarks on this clone: Its antigen remains unidentified.

The source material was PBMCs. This sequence was found in a woman younger than 35 in good health and CMV-seronegative. The rearrangement joins TRBV27 to TRBJ1-1; no clear D gene. The DNA for the CDR3 is TGTGCCAGCAGTTTATTCAGGAACACTGAAGCTTTCTTT. Translating it yields CASSLFRNTEAFF.